The sequence of this T cell receptor beta chain was determined in a study of shared clonotypes between healthy human individuals. On the study more broadly: There were three CD4 naive, three CD4 memory, two CD8 naive and one CD8 memory plates per donor.

Donors, without exception, were Caucasian adults residing in Nashville, Tennessee. V shed 3 bases and J shed 9 bases, with 12 bases lying between them. Germline CDR1 reads LNHDA; CDR2 reads SQIVND (reference sequence). The CDR3 is 14 residues long. DNA at 200 ng, 25,000 to 35,000 T cell genomes, went into sorted-subset replicate PCRs. Per the original methods: ImmunoSEQ sequences covered only the junction and lacked quality scores; filtering therefore differed. Using immunoSEQ multiplex PCR, the repertoire was profiled, and TCRdb retains in-frame clones only, with some absent. V and J calls plus clone size are reproduced from that table; the DNA served to infer D and trimming. The sample contains roughly 2,500,000 clones, 93% of which appear only once.

The chain joins TRBV19 to TRBJ1-6; tentatively, D is TRBD1 (5 bases). The TCR sequence derives from a man aged 18 to 29 in good health. Some clones in this sample may be carry-over from other donors' samples. What was sequenced was naive CD4+ T cells from PBMCs. Stated subset: CD45RA+ positively selected. The DNA for the CDR3 is TGTGCCAGTAGTATGCAGGGTAGGGGTTCACCCCTCCACTTT. It codes for CASSMQGRGSPLHF.